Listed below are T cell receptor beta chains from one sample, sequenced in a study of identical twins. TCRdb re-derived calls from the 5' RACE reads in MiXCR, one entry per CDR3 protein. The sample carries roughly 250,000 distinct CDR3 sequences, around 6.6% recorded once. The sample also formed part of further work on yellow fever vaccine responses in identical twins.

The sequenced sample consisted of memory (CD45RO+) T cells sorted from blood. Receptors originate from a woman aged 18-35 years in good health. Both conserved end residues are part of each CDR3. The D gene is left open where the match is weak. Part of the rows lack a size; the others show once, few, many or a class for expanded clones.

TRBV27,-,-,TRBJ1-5,TGTGCCAGCAGTTTGAGGAGCAATCAGCCCCAGCATTTT,CASSLRSNQPQHF
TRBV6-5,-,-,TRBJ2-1,TGTGCCAGCAGTTACAGGACTGGCGGGGCAAGCTACAATGAGCAGTTCTTC,CASSYRTGGASYNEQFF
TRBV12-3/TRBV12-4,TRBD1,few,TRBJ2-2,TGTGCCAGCAGTCCACGGGGACAGCCAACTACCAACACCGGGGAGCTGTTTTTT,CASSPRGQPTTNTGELFF
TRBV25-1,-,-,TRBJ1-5,-,CASSVGFGNQPQQF
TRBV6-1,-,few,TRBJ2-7,TGTGCCAGCAGTAAGGCGGACTTCAGCTCCTACGAGCAGTACTTC,CASSKADFSSYEQYF
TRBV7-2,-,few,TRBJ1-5,TGTGCCAGCAGCTCACAGGGACTCACGTTGGAGCCCCAGCATTTT,CASSSQGLTLEPQHF
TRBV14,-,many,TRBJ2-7,TGTGCCAGCAGCCAAGCGACCGCCAGTAGCTCCTACGAGCAGTACTTC,CASSQATASSSYEQYF
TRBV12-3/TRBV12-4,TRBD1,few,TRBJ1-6,TGTGCCAGCAGTCCTGAGACAGGGGGGAATTCACCCCTCCACTTT,CASSPETGGNSPLHF
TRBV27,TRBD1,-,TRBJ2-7,TGTGCCAGCAGTTTAGGCCTAATACGGGACAGGGACCCATACGAGCAGTACTTC,CASSLGLIRDRDPYEQYF
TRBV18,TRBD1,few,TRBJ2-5,TGTGCCAGCTCACTACGGGACAGGGACTTACAAGAGACCCAGTACTTC,CASSLRDRDLQETQYF
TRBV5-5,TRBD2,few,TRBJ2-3,TGTGCCAGCAGCAATGGAGGGGCTAGCGGGGATACGCAGTATTTT,CASSNGGASGDTQYF
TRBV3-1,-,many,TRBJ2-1,TGTGCCAGCAGCCAGGCAGGATACGGGACACCAGACAATGAGCAGTTCTTC,CASSQAGYGTPDNEQFF
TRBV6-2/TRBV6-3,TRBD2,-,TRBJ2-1,TGTGCCAGCATGGGCGGCCGCGCCGCTAGCGGGGAAAGCTCCTACAATGAGCAGTTCTTC,CASMGGRAASGESSYNEQFF
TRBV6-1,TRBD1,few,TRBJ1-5,TGTGCCAGCAGTATCTCTCAGGGGGCCGGCAATCAGCCCCAGCATTTT,CASSISQGAGNQPQHF
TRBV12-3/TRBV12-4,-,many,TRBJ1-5,TGTGCCAGCAGTTTAGGGGCCAGGAATCAGCCCCAGCATTTT,CASSLGARNQPQHF
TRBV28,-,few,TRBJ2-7,TGTGCCAGCGTGGAGAACTACGAGCAGTACTTC,CASVENYEQYF
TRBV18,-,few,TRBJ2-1,TGTGCCAGCTCACCATCCCTTAACAATGAGCAGTTCTTC,CASSPSLNNEQFF
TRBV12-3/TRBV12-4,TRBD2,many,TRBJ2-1,TGTGCCAGCAGTCCATCCGGGACTAGTTTGAGGGAGCAGTTCTTC,CASSPSGTSLREQFF
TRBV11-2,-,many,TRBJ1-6,TGTGCCAGCAGCGCATCCGGGGGCGCAGGTAGATCACCCCTCCACTTT,CASSASGGAGRSPLHF
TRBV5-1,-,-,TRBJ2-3,TGCGCCAGCAGCAATAGGGGGGAAGATACGCAGTATTTT,CASSNRGEDTQYF
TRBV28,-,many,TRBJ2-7,TGTGCCAGCAGTTTAGGGTCCGGGTCCCACGAGCAGTACTTC,CASSLGSGSHEQYF
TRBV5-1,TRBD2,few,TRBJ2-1,TGCGCCAGCAGCTTGTCTCCGACTAGCCCCCAGCATGAGCAGTTCTTC,CASSLSPTSPQHEQFF
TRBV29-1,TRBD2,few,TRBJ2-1,TGCAGCGCGAGCCCGGGACTAGCGGTCTACAATGAGCAGTTCTTC,CSASPGLAVYNEQFF
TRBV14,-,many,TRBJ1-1,TGTGCCAGCAGCCCTCGCTTGAACACTGAAGCTTTCTTT,CASSPRLNTEAFF
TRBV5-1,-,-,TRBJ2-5,TGCGCCAGCAGCTTATGGGGCAGCGGGGAGACCCAGTACTTC,CASSLWGSGETQYF
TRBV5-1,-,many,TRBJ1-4,TGCGCCAGCAGCTTGGGGCAGGGTAAAGAAAAACTGTTTTTT,CASSLGQGKEKLFF
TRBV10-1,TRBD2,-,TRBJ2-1,TGCGCCAGCAGTGAGGCGACTAGCGGAATTAAGCAGTTCTTC,CASSEATSGIKQFF
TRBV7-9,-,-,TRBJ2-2,TGTGCCAGCAGCTTGACTAGTGGGGAGCTGTTTTTT,CASSLTSGELFF
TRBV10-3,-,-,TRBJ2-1,TGTGCCATCAGTGAGCAAGGCTTGAGCTCCTACAATGAGCAGTTCTTC,CAISEQGLSSYNEQFF
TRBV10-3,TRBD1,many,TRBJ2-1,TGTGCCATCAGTGGCCCTAGACAGGGCGACCCCTACAATGAGCAGTTCTTC,CAISGPRQGDPYNEQFF